Below are 10 T cell receptor beta chains sequenced from a single sample in a study of blood T cell repertoires in COVID-19 (dated by TCRdb to 2019 to 2021). The method was the immunoSEQ multiplex PCR assay. As stored in TCRdb, this immuneACCESS dataset retains in-frame rearrangements with V and J assigned. A fraction of the clones does not appear; measured against another copy, unresolved V genes explain less than half of the discrepancy, and the remainder lacks a known reason. Present in this sample are around 75,000 clones, 70% to 80% of which were seen just once. The ten biggest clones cover roughly 5% of the sample. What was sequenced was peripheral blood. The receptors were sampled from a woman of 80 years or more with active or convalescent COVID-19.

The chain combines TRBV6-5 with TRBJ1-4, with TRBD1 matching 11 bases. The ends lost 6 bases at V and 7 bases at J; junction bases unmatched: 7. The CDR3 runs to 15 residues. Germline CDR1 is MNHEY and CDR2 is SVGAGI. CDR3 coding DNA: TGTGCCAGCAGAAGGACAGGGGGCGCGGCTGAAAAACTGTTTTTT. It codes for CASRRTGGAAEKLFF.

The V call is TRBV29-1, the J call TRBJ2-7; perhaps TRBD1 as D (5 bases). There are 14 residues in the CDR3. V lost 3 bases and J lost 2, with 14 bases in between. In germline, CDR1 is SQVTM, CDR2 ANQGSEA. As DNA, the CDR3 is TGCAGCGTTGACCGGGCAGGGCCTCCCTACGAGCAGTACTTC. Translated, it gives CSVDRAGPPYEQYF.

The J gene is TRBJ2-5, the V gene TRBV7-6; D might be TRBD2 (6 bases). The ends were cut back, 7 bases at V and 2 bases at J, with 20 bases in the middle. CDR1 SGHVS and CDR2 FNYEAQ come from the germline V gene. This CDR3 comprises 16 residues. This CDR3 reads CASIAGLHYPQETQYF. The CDR3 DNA is TGTGCCAGCATTGCGGGGCTACATTACCCTCAAGAGACCCAGTACTTC.

In this sample, this clone turned up once. V is TRBV30 and J is TRBJ2-3; tentatively, D is TRBD2 (7 bases). Germline V lookup: CDR1 GTSNPN, CDR2 SVGIG (reference sequence). This CDR3 region has 14 residues. Between the trimmed V and J ends, which lost 8 bases and 4 bases, there was a span of 19 bases. CDR3 nucleotide sequence: TGTGCCCGGGATAGGGGGAGGGCCGCAGATACGCAGTATTTT. Residues: CARDRGRAADTQYF.

The genes are TRBV20-1 and TRBJ1-5, with 11 bases fitting TRBD1. CDR3 length equals 17 residues. CDR1 is DFQATT and CDR2 is SNEGSKA in the germline V gene (reference sequence). V shed 4 bases, J shed 3 bases, and the junction held 11 bases outside the gene matches. The DNA for the CDR3 is TGCAGTGCTATTGAGGGACAGGGGGTTCAGAACAATCAGCCCCAGCATTTT. Its protein product is CSAIEGQGVQNNQPQHF.

V is TRBV6-5 and J is TRBJ1-1, with 7 bases lining up with TRBD1. CDR3 size: 13 residues. Germline values: CDR1 MNHEY, CDR2 SVGAGI. V trimming: 6 bases; J trimming: 4 bases; junction bases outside the gene matches: 5. CDR3 region: CASRLQGPTEAFF. The CDR3 coding sequence is TGTGCCAGCAGGTTACAGGGGCCCACTGAAGCTTTCTTT.

The V gene is TRBV4-3, the J gene TRBJ2-7; 10 bases line up with TRBD1. Germline V CDR1 and CDR2: LGHNA, YSLEER. The length of the CDR3 is 16 residues. Trimming at V came to 0 bases and at J to 6 bases, leaving 8 bases not matched to a gene. The CDR3 protein is CASSQDRTGTGAEQYF. For the CDR3, the DNA is TGCGCCAGCAGCCAAGATCGTACCGGGACAGGGGCCGAGCAGTACTTC.

The J gene is TRBJ1-1, the V gene TRBV11-3, with a tentative D call TRBD1 (5 bases). CDR1 SGHNT and CDR2 YENEEA come from the germline V gene. This CDR3 contains 17 residues. Between the trimmed V and J ends, which lost 5 bases and 1 base, there was a span of 20 bases. In DNA, the CDR3 is TGTGCCAGCAGCCAAGAGACCTTCGGACAACCGAACACTGAAGCTTTCTTT. Its protein is CASSQETFGQPNTEAFF.

The chain recombines TRBV19 with TRBJ1-2, with 8 bases lining up with TRBD1. The CDR3 consists of 15 residues. Per germline, CDR1 LNHDA and CDR2 SQIVND (reference sequence). After removal of 5 bases from V and 4 bases from J, the junction contained 9 bases not matched to a gene. CDR3 sequence (DNA): TGTGCCAGTAGTTGGGACAGGAAGGTGTTCTATGGCTACACCTTC. Translation gives CASSWDRKVFYGYTF.

The V call is TRBV7-6, the J call TRBJ2-5; TRBD1 aligns across 8 bases. This CDR3 region has 16 residues. Germline CDR1 and CDR2: SGHVS and FNYEAQ. Unmatched junction bases numbered 12, after V lost 5 bases and J lost 4 bases. CDR3 region: CASSEQGGLIRETQYF. In DNA, the CDR3 is TGTGCCAGCAGCGAACAGGGGGGTTTAATTAGAGAGACCCAGTACTTC.